The TCR beta chain under discussion was sequenced for a study of radiation and T cells in renal cell carcinoma. Study-wide background: Nephrectomy followed 15 Gy stereotactic body radiation by 4 weeks. Study-wide findings and caveats: No pretreatment tumor biopsies were available for baseline clonotypes.

Trimming took 1 base from V and 2 from J; bases not matched to a gene: 6. This CDR3 region has 16 residues. Germline CDR1 SGHTA, CDR2 FQGNSA. Produced via immunoSEQ multiplex PCR; TCRdb's table is partial and in-frame only. The data contain about 130,000 clones, over 75% of them singletons. The time point denotes: blood 2 weeks post-SBRT. Treatment given: 15 Gy SBRT to primary tumor, nephrectomy 4 weeks later. Serial blood draws occurred at baseline and 2 and 4 weeks post-SBRT. This renal cell carcinoma was of the clear cell type. This clone has a single count. Its antigen is unidentified. Specimen: blood, collected from a patient whose treatment included radiotherapy and nephrectomy. The chain recombines TRBV7-2 with TRBJ2-3; 7 bases are a match to TRBD1. This TCR came from a woman aged 60-70 years with renal cell carcinoma. CDR3 region: CASSLDQTGYTDTQYF. The CDR3, as DNA: TGTGCCAGCAGCTTAGACCAGACAGGGTACACAGATACGCAGTATTTT.